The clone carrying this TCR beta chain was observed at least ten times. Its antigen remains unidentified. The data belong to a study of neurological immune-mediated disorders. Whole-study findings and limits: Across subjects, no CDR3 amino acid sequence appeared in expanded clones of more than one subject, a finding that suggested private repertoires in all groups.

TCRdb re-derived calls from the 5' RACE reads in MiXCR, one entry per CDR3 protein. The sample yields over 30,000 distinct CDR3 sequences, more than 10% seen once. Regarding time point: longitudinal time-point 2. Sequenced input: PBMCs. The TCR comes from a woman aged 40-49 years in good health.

The DNA for the CDR3 is TGTGCCAGCAGTACTTTAGGGGGGACTGAAGCTTTCTTT. Amino acids: CASSTLGGTEAFF. This chain uses TRBV6-5 with TRBJ1-1; a weak D match, TRBD1 (6 bases). Germline V CDR1 and CDR2: MNHEY, SVGAGI. Trimming took 5 bases from V and 5 from J, leaving 12 bases between them. The CDR3 extends over 13 amino acids.